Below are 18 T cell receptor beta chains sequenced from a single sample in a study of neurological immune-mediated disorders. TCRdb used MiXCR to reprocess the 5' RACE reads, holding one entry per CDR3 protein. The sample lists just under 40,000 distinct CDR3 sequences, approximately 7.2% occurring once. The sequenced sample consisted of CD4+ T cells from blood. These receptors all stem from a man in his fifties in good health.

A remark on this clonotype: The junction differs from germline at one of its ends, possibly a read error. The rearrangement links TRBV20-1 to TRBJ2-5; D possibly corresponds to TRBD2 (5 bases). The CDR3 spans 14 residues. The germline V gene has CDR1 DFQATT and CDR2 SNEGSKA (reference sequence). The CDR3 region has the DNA TGCAGTGCTAGAGATAAAGGGAGTCGCGAGACCCAGTATTTC. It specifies CSARDKGSRETQYF.

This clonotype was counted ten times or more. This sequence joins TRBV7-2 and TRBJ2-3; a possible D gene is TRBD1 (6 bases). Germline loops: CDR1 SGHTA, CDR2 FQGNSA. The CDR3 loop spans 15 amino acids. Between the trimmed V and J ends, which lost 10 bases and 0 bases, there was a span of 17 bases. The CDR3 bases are TGTGCCAACACACAGGGATCCTCTAGCACAGATACGCAGTATTTT. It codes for CANTQGSSSTDTQYF.

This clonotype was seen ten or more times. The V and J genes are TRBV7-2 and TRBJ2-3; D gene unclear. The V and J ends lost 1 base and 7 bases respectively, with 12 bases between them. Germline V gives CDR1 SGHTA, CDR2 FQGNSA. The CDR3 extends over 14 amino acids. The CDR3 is CASSLVPPRNTQYF. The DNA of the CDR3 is TGTGCCAGCAGCTTAGTTCCCCCGCGAAATACGCAGTATTTT.

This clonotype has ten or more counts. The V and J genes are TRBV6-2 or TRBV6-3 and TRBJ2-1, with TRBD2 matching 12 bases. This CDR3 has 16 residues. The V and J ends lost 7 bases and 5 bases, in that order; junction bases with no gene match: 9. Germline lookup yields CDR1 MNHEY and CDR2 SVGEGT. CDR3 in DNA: TGTGCCAGCAAAAACGGCCTAGCGGGAGGGGACAATGAGCAGTTCTTC. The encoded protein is CASKNGLAGGDNEQFF.

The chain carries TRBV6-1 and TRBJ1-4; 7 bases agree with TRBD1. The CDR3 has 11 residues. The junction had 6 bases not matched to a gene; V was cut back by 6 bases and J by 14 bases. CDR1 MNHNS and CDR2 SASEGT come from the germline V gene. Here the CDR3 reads CASRLQGILFF. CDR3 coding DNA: TGTGCCAGCAGACTACAGGGGATTCTGTTTTTT.

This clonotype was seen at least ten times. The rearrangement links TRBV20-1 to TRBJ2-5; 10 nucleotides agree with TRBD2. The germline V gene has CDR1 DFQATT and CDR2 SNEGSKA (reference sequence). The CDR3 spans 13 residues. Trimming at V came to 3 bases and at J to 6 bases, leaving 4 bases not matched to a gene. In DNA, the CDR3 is TGCAGTGCTAGGGCTAGCGGGAGCAAGACCCAGTACTTC. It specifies CSARASGSKTQYF.

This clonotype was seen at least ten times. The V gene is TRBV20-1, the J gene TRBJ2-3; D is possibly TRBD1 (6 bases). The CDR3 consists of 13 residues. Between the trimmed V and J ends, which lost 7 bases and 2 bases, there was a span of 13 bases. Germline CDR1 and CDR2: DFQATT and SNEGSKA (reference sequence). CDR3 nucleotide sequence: TGCAGTGGGGATGAGGGGGACACAGATACGCAGTATTTT. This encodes CSGDEGDTDTQYF.

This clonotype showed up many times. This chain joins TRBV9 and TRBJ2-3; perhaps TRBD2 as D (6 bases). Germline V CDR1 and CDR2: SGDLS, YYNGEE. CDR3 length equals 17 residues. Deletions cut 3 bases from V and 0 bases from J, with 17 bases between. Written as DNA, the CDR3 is TGTGCCAGCAGCGCCCGATTAGGCGGGGCAAGCACAGATACGCAGTATTTT. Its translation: CASSARLGGASTDTQYF. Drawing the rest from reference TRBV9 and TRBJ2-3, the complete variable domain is DSGVTQTPKHLITATGQRVTLRCSPRSGDLSVYWYQQSLDQGLQFLIQYYNGEERAKGNILERFSAQQFPDLHSELNLSSLELGDSALYFCASSARLGGASTDTQYFGPGTRLTVL.

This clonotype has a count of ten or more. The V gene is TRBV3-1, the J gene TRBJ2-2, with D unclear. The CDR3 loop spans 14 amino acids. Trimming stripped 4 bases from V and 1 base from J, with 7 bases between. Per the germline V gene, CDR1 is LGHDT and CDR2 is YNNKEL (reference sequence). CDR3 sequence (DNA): TGTGCCAGCAGCCGGACGGTGAACACCGGGGAGCTGTTTTTT. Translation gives CASSRTVNTGELFF.

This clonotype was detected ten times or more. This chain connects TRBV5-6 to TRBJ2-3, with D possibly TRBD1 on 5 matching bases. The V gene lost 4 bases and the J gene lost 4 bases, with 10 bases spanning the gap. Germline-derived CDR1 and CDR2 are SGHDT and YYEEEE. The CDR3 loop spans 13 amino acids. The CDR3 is CASSQGLADTQYF. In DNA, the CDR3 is TGTGCCAGCAGCCAGGGCCTCGCAGATACGCAGTATTTT.

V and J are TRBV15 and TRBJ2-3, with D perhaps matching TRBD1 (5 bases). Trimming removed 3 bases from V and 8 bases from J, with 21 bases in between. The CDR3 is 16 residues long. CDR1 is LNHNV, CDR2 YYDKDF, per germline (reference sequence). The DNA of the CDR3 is TGTGCCACCAGCAGCTTGGAATTTAGTTTACAGGTTACGCAGTATTTT. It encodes CATSSLEFSLQVTQYF.

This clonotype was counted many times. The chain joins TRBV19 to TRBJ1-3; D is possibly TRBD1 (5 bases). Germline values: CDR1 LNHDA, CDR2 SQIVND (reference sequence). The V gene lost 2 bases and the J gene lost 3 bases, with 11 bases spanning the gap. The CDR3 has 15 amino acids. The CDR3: CASSIIGTVGNTIYF. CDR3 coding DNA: TGTGCCAGTAGTATAATCGGGACCGTTGGAAACACCATATATTTT. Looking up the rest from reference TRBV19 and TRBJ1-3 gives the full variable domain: DGGITQSPKYLFRKEGQNVTLSCEQNLNHDAMYWYRQDPGQGLRLIYYSQIVNDFQKGDIAEGYSVSREKKESFPLTVTSAQKNPTAFYLCASSIIGTVGNTIYFGEGSWLTVV.

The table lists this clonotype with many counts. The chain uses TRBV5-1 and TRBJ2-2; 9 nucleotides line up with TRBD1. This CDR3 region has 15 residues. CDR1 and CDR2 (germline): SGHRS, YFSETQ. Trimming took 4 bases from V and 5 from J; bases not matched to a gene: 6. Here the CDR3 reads CASSPGTGWTGELFF. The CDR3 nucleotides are TGCGCCAGCAGCCCCGGGACAGGGTGGACCGGGGAGCTGTTTTTT.

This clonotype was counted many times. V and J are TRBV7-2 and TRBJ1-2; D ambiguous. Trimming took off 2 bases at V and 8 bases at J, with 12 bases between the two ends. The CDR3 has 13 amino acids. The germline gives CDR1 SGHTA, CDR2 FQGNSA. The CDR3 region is CASSLKAGDGYTF. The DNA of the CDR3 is TGTGCCAGCAGCTTAAAGGCGGGCGACGGCTACACCTTC.

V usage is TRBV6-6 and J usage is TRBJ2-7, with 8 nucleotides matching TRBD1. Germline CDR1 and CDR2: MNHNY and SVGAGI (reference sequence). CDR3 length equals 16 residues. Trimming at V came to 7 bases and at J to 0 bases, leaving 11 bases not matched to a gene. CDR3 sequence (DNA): TGTGCCAGCACCCCCGTAGGGACAGGTGACTCCTACGAGCAGTACTTC. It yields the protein CASTPVGTGDSYEQYF.

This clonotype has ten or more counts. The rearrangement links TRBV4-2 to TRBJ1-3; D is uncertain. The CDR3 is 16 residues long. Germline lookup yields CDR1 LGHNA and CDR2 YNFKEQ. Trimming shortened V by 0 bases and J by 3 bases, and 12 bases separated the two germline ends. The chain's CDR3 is CASSQDQGGFGNTIYF. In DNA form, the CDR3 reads TGTGCCAGCAGCCAAGACCAAGGAGGGTTTGGAAACACCATATATTTT.

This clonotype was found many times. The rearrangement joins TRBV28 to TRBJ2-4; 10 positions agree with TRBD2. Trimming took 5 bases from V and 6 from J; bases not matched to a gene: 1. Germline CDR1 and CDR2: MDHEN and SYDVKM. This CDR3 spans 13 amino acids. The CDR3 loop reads CASSRTSGNIQYF. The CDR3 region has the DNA TGTGCCAGCAGTCGGACTAGCGGAAACATTCAGTACTTC.

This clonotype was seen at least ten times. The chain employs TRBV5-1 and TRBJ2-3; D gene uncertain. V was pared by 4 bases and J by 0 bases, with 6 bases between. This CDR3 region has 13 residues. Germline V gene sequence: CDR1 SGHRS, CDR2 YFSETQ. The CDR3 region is CASSPTSTDTQYF. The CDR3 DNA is TGCGCCAGCAGCCCCACTAGCACAGATACGCAGTATTTT.